The 4 T cell receptor beta chains reported below all come from one sample, sequenced in a study of T cell responses to AZD1222 COVID-19 vaccine (TCRdb year 2021). The library was prepared using the immunoSEQ multiplex PCR assay. Not all clones reach the TCRdb copy of this immuneACCESS table, which keeps in-frame sequences only. Checked studies attribute under half of the gap to unresolved V genes and leave the rest unexplained. The sample table contains about 140,000 clones; only one count was recorded for 70% to 90% of them. The leading ten clones occupy approximately 3% of the sample. The intended sense of this specimen's time point label: about 28 days (+/-7) after the second vaccine dose. Sample: peripheral blood, taken 28 days after the second AZD1222 dose. Receptors originate from an adult who received the AZD1222 COVID-19 vaccine.

The V call is TRBV4-3, the J call TRBJ2-5; TRBD2 agrees at 7 bases. This CDR3 comprises 17 residues. The V gene's germline CDR1 is LGHNA and CDR2 YSLEER. The J segment lost 4 bases and the V segment lost 2 bases, leaving 13 bases of the junction unmatched. This CDR3 is CASSQRGSREGGETQYF. The CDR3 DNA reads TGCGCCAGCAGCCAAAGGGGATCCAGGGAGGGCGGAGAGACCCAGTACTTC.

This sequence joins TRBV11-2 and TRBJ1-6; 8 bases match TRBD1. V was clipped by 5 bases and J by 9 bases; unmatched bases: 3. The CDR3 is 13 amino acids. Germline V gene data show CDR1 as SGHAT and CDR2 as FQNNGV. The CDR3 DNA sequence: TGTGCCAGCAGCAAACAGGGGGGTTCACCCCTCCACTTT. As protein: CASSKQGGSPLHF.

This clone was detected once. The V gene is TRBV15, the J gene TRBJ1-5; a possible D gene is TRBD1 (5 bases). Germline values: CDR1 LNHNV, CDR2 YYDKDF (reference sequence). This CDR3 has 16 residues. Trimming removed 0 bases from V and 6 bases from J, with 15 bases in between. CDR3 nucleotide sequence: TGTGCCACCAGCAGAGAACTGGGGCAGGGCATTCAGCCCCAGCATTTT. As protein: CATSRELGQGIQPQHF.

CDR3 sequence: CATSDETGLGFGANVLTF. CDR3 bases: TGTGCCACCAGTGACGAGACAGGTCTCGGTTTTGGGGCCAACGTCCTGACTTTC. J is TRBJ2-6 and V is TRBV24-1; tentative D call: TRBD1 (6 bases). Germline values: CDR1 KGHDR, CDR2 SFDVKD. The CDR3 loop spans 18 amino acids. V was pared by 4 bases and J by 3 bases, with 18 bases between.